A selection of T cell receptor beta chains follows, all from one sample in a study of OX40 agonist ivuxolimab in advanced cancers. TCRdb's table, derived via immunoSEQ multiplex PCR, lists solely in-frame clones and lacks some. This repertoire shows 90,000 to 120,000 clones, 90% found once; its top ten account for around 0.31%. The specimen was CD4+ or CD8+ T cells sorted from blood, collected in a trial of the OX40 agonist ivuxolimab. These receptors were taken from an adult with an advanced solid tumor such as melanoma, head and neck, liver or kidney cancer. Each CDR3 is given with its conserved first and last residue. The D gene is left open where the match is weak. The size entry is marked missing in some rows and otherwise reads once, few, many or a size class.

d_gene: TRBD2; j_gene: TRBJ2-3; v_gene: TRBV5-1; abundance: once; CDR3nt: TGCGCCAGCAGCTCGCTAGCGGAGACCACAGATACGCAGTATTTT; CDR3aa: CASSSLAETTDTQYF
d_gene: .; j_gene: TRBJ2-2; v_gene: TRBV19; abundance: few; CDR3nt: TGTGCCAGTAGTACCAGAAGGGCCGGGGAGCTGTTTTTT; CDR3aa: CASSTRRAGELFF
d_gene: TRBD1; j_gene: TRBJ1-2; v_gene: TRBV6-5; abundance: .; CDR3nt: TGTGCCAGCGATCCTCGGGACAGGGGGCTGAAGGGCTACACCTTC; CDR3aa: CASDPRDRGLKGYTF
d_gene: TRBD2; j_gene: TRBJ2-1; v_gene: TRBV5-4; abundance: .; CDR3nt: TGTGCCAGCGGGGGGAGGGATGAGCAGTTCTTC; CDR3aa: CASGGRDEQFF
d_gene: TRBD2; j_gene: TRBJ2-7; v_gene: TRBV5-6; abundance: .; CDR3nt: TGTGCCAGCAGCTTTCATCGGACTAGCGGGAGTTTCGAGCAGTACTTC; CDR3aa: CASSFHRTSGSFEQYF
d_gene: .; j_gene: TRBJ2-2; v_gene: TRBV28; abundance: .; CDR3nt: TGTGCCAGCAGTTTAAGTGGGGGCTCCGGGGAGCTGTTTTTT; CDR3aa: CASSLSGGSGELFF
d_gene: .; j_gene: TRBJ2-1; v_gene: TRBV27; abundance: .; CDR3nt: TGTGCCAGCGGGACGACCGGGAGCTCCTACAATGAGCAGTTCTTC; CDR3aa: CASGTTGSSYNEQFF
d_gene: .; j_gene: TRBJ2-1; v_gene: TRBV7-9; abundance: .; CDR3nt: TGTGCCAGCAGCGCCAGAAGTGAGCAGTTCTTC; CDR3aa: CASSARSEQFF
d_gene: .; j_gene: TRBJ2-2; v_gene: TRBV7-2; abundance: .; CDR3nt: TGTGCCAGCAGCAGTACCACGAACACCGGGGAGCTGTTTTTT; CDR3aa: CASSSTTNTGELFF
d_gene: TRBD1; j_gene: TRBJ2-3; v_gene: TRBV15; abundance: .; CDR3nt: TGTGCCACCAGCAGAGGAGGCAGGGGGCAGGCAGATACGCAGTATTTT; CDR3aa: CATSRGGRGQADTQYF
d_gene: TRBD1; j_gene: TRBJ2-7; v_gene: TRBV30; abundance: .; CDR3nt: TGTGCCTGGGGACAGGGCCTCTCCTACGAGCAGTACTTC; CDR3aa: CAWGQGLSYEQYF
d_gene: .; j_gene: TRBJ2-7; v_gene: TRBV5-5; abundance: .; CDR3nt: TGTGCCAGCAGCTTCTTACAGCCGAAGTTAGAGTACGAGCAGTACTTC; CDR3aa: CASSFLQPKLEYEQYF
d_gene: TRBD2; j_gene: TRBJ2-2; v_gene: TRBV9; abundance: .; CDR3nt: TGTGCCAGCAGCCGACTAGCGGGAGGGTACACCGGGGAGCTGTTTTTT; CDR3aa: CASSRLAGGYTGELFF
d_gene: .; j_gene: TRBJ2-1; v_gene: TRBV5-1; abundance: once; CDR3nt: TGCGCCAGCAGCTTGGCTGGCATAGGCAATGAGCAGTTCTTC; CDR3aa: CASSLAGIGNEQFF
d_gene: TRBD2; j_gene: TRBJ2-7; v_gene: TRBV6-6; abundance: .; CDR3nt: TGTGCCAGCAGGGATGCGGGAGGAAGAAACTACGAGCAGTACTTC; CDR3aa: CASRDAGGRNYEQYF
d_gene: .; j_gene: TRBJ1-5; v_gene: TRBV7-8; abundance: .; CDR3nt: TGTGCCAGCAGCTTAGCGCTAGGGGGAGATCAGCCCCAGCATTTT; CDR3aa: CASSLALGGDQPQHF
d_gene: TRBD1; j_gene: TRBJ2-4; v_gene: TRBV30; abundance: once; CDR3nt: TGTGCCTGGAGTACCTTGACAGGGCGTTTGGGAAGCATTCAGTACTTC; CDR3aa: CAWSTLTGRLGSIQYF
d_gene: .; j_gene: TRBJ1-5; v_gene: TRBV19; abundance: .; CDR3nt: TGTGCCAGCCAACCGGGACACCATTTCAATCAGCCCCAGCATTTT; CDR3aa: CASQPGHHFNQPQHF
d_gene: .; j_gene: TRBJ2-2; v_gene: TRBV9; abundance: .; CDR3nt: TGTGCCAGCAGCGCGCAGTATTCCGGGGAGCTGTTTTTT; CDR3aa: CASSAQYSGELFF
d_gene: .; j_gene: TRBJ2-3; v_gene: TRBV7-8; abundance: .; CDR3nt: TGTGCCAGCAGCTCTGGGCCAGATACGCAGTATTTT; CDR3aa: CASSSGPDTQYF
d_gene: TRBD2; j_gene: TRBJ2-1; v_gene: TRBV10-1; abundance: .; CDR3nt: TGCGCCAGCAGTGAGGTCCGAGGACTAGCGGGAGGGTACAATGAGCAGTTCTTC; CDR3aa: CASSEVRGLAGGYNEQFF
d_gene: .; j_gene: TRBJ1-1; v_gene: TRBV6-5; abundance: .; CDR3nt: TGTGCCAGCACTGCACTAAGGATGAACACTGAAGCTTTCTTT; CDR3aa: CASTALRMNTEAFF
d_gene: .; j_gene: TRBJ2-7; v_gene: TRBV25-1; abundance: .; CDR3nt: TGTGCCAGCAGTGAAGGTTGGAACTCCTACGAGCAGTACTTC; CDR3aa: CASSEGWNSYEQYF
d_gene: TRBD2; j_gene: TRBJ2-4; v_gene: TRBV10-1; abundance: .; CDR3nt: TGCGCCAGCAGGAGGACTAGCGGGAGGCTAGCCAAAAACATTCAGTACTTC; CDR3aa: CASRRTSGRLAKNIQYF